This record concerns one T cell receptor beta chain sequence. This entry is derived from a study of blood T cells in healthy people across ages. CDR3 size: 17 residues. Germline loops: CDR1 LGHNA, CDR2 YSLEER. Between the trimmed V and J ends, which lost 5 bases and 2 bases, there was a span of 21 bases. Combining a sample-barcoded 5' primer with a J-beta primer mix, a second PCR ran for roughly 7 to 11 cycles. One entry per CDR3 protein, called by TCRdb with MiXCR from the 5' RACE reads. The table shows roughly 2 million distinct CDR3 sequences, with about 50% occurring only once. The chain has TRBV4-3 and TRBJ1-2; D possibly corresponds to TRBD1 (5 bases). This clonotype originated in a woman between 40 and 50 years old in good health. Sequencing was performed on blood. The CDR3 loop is CASSLARAGAGNYGYTF. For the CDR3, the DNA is TGCGCCAGCAGCTTAGCCCGAGCTGGGGCTGGGAACTATGGCTACACCTTC.